Listed here are 19 T cell receptor beta chains from one sample, sequenced in a study of cytomegalovirus exposure and HLA in healthy donors. Amplification used 60 Vbeta primers and 13 Jbeta primers. The protocol was immunoSEQ multiplex PCR, while the TCRdb copy is restricted to in-frame clones and leaves out a portion. Among 200,000 to 250,000 clones listed, 82% were seen once. Sequencing was carried out using PBMCs. The receptors here all came from a woman aged 40 to 50 in good health and CMV-seropositive.

This clone was seen only a few times. CDR3: CASSLGAETQYF. DNA for the CDR3: TGTGCCAGCAGCTTAGGAGCGGAGACCCAGTACTTC. The chain links TRBV11-3 to TRBJ2-5, with D unresolved. This CDR3 has 12 amino acids. Trimming left V 1 base short and J 5 bases short, with 5 bases between. Germline V gene data show CDR1 as SGHNT and CDR2 as YENEEA.

The rearrangement links TRBV29-1 to TRBJ2-3; D unresolved. This CDR3 has 13 residues. Trimming cost V 5 bases and J 4 bases, with 13 bases left between them. In germline, CDR1 is SQVTM, CDR2 ANQGSEA. CDR3 residues: CSVPGTLADTQYF. CDR3 DNA: TGCAGCGTTCCAGGTACACTGGCAGATACGCAGTATTTT.

The rearrangement uses TRBV9 and TRBJ2-7, with a tentative D call TRBD2 (6 bases). Germline V lookup: CDR1 SGDLS, CDR2 YYNGEE. V was clipped by 2 bases and J by 4 bases, with 16 bases between them. This CDR3 is built from 15 residues. In DNA, the CDR3 is TGTGCCAGCAGCGTGCGGGACGCAAGAATGTACGAGCAGTACTTC. It is translated as CASSVRDARMYEQYF.

Points on this clone: The junction departs from the called germline gene at one end, perhaps through a read error. This chain connects TRBV7-9 to TRBJ1-2, with a weak D call TRBD1 (5 bases). In germline, CDR1 is SEHNR, CDR2 FQNEAQ (reference sequence). This CDR3 has 15 amino acids. This chain's CDR3 is CSSSAMGGVHYGYTF. The CDR3 bases are TGTTCCAGCAGCGCGATGGGGGGGGTCCACTATGGCTACACCTTC. Together with reference TRBV7-9 and TRBJ1-2, the CDR3 gives the full variable domain: DTGVSQNPRHKITKRGQNVTFRCDPISEHNRLYWYRQTLGQGPEFLTYFQNEAQLEKSRLLSDRFSAERPKGSFSTLEIQRTEQGDSAMYLCSSSAMGGVHYGYTFGSGTRLTVV.

The count of this clone is one. This sequence joins TRBV18 and TRBJ1-5; D is undetermined. CDR3 length equals 14 residues. Looked up from germline, CDR1 is KGHSH and CDR2 is LQKENI. With 2 bases removed from V and 0 bases from J, the gap between germline ends came to 5 bases. The CDR3 here is CASSPEYSNQPQHF. CDR3 DNA sequence: TGTGCCAGCTCACCAGAGTATAGCAATCAGCCCCAGCATTTT.

The V and J genes are TRBV5-5 and TRBJ1-2, with 11 positions matching TRBD1. J gave up 10 bases and V 3 bases, and 20 bases lay outside the gene matches. There are 18 residues in the CDR3. Per germline, CDR1 SGHKS and CDR2 YYEKEE (reference sequence). CDR3: CASSSIPRTGGSRRDYTF. DNA of the CDR3: TGTGCCAGCAGCTCCATACCCCGGACAGGGGGCTCCAGGAGGGACTACACCTTC.

The chain joins TRBV2 to TRBJ1-5, with D maybe TRBD1 (5 bases). Germline values: CDR1 SNHLY, CDR2 FYNNEI. This CDR3 has 15 residues. Trimming took off 1 base at V and 7 bases at J, with 14 bases between the two ends. In DNA, the CDR3 is TGTGCCAGCAGTGAAGGGTCCAGGGAAGGACAGCCCCAGCATTTT. Its protein product is CASSEGSREGQPQHF.

The chain links TRBV4-2 to TRBJ2-3; TRBD2 agrees at 9 bases. Germline trimming cut 0 bases from V and 5 bases from J; bases unmatched to any gene: 6. Germline CDR1 LGHNA, CDR2 YNFKEQ. There are 16 residues in the CDR3. This CDR3 is CASSQELAGGRDTQYF. The CDR3, as DNA: TGTGCCAGCAGCCAAGAATTGGCGGGAGGGAGAGATACGCAGTATTTT.

The chain uses TRBV4-2 and TRBJ2-3, with D perhaps matching TRBD1 (6 bases). The CDR3 consists of 18 residues. V was trimmed by 0 bases and J by 1 base, leaving 17 bases between them. Germline V gene sequence: CDR1 LGHNA, CDR2 YNFKEQ. This CDR3 is CASSQDHGGGGRTDTQYF. In DNA, the CDR3 is TGTGCCAGCAGCCAAGATCATGGGGGTGGGGGCCGCACAGATACGCAGTATTTT.

CDR3 region: CASSPRTGSTDTQYF. The CDR3 nucleotides read TGTGCCAGCAGCCCGAGGACAGGTAGCACAGATACGCAGTATTTT. The rearrangement joins TRBV7-6 to TRBJ2-3, with TRBD1 identical over 7 bases. The CDR3 is 15 residues long. The ends lost 5 bases at V and 0 bases at J; junction bases unmatched: 5. Germline V gene lookup returns CDR1 SGHVS and CDR2 FNYEAQ.

The V gene is TRBV4-2, the J gene TRBJ2-5; TRBD1 is a possible D gene (6 bases). The assigned J gene may be wrong: the sequence end matches TRBJ2-7 better. Germline V gene data show CDR1 as LGHNA and CDR2 as YNFKEQ. The CDR3 is made up of 16 amino acids. CDR3 loop: CASSQDRQGSDYEQYF. The CDR3 bases are TGTGCCAGCAGCCAAGATCGGCAGGGGAGCGACTACGAGCAGTACTTC.

The J gene is TRBJ2-1, the V gene TRBV5-6, with D maybe TRBD1 (6 bases). The CDR3 runs 14 residues. The germline CDR1 and CDR2 sequences are SGHDT and YYEEEE. Between the trimmed V and J ends, which lost 3 bases and 10 bases, there was a span of 17 bases. The CDR3 here is CASSSGRRGWEQFF. The CDR3 DNA is TGTGCCAGCAGCTCGGGTCGCAGGGGTTGGGAGCAGTTCTTC.

The chain carries TRBV7-3 and TRBJ2-3, with D unresolved. The CDR3 runs 16 residues. V gave up 4 bases and J gave up 4 bases, with 18 bases separating them. Looked up from germline, CDR1 is SGHTA and CDR2 is FQGTGA. CDR3 sequence reads: CASSSSLRNSPDTQYF. CDR3 sequence (DNA): TGTGCCAGCAGCTCTTCACTACGCAATAGCCCAGATACGCAGTATTTT.

This clone was found a few times. The J gene is TRBJ1-5, the V gene TRBV7-9; 9 bases fit TRBD1. The CDR3 length is 14 residues. Germline assignment: CDR1 SEHNR and CDR2 FQNEAQ (reference sequence). J was trimmed by 4 bases and V by 5 bases; bases with no gene match: 3. The CDR3 sequence: CASSRTGENQPQHF. CDR3 in DNA: TGTGCCAGCAGCAGGACAGGGGAAAATCAGCCCCAGCATTTT. The full variable domain, completed using reference TRBV7-9 and TRBJ1-5, is DTGVSQNPRHKITKRGQNVTFRCDPISEHNRLYWYRQTLGQGPEFLTYFQNEAQLEKSRLLSDRFSAERPKGSFSTLEIQRTEQGDSAMYLCASSRTGENQPQHFGDGTRLSIL.

The chain has TRBV5-4 and TRBJ1-4; 8 bases are a match to TRBD1. CDR1 and CDR2 from the germline V gene are SGHNT and YYREEE (reference sequence). Losses at the gene ends were 3 bases for V and 10 bases for J; bases not matched to a gene: 8. This CDR3 has 14 amino acids. CDR3 sequence: CASSSTGVGRKLFF. In nucleotides, the CDR3 is TGTGCCAGCAGCTCGACAGGGGTGGGTCGAAAACTGTTTTTT.

V gene TRBV5-1 combines with J gene TRBJ1-1; D remains unclear. Trimming shortened V by 2 bases and J by 1 base, and 6 bases separated the two germline ends. The CDR3 is 13 residues long. The V gene's germline CDR1 is SGHRS and CDR2 YFSETQ. CDR3 DNA sequence: TGCGCCAGCAGCTTTGTAGAGAACACTGAAGCTTTCTTT. This codes for CASSFVENTEAFF.

The chain links TRBV4-1 to TRBJ1-1; 8 nucleotides agree with TRBD1. Germline trimming cut 4 bases from V and 6 bases from J; bases unmatched to any gene: 4. Germline-derived CDR1 and CDR2 are MGHRA and YSYEKL. The CDR3 length is 13 residues. The CDR3: CASSRATGAEAFF. The CDR3 DNA reads TGCGCCAGCAGCCGAGCGACAGGGGCTGAAGCTTTCTTT.

This chain links TRBV29-1 with TRBJ1-2; TRBD1 might be the D (5 bases). The CDR3 consists of 12 residues. Germline V CDR1 and CDR2: SQVTM, ANQGSEA. V lost 3 bases to trimming and J lost 5 bases, with 10 bases between them. This CDR3 reads CSVETRGYGYTF. CDR3 bases: TGCAGCGTTGAGACAAGGGGATATGGCTACACCTTC.

The chain combines TRBV5-1 with TRBJ2-7, with TRBD1 matching 8 bases. CDR1 and CDR2 from the germline V gene are SGHRS and YFSETQ. Losses at the gene ends were 3 bases for V and 3 bases for J; bases not matched to a gene: 5. The CDR3 has 14 residues. The CDR3 reads CASSSPGQDYEQYF. Written as DNA, the CDR3 is TGCGCCAGCAGCTCTCCGGGACAGGACTACGAGCAGTACTTC.